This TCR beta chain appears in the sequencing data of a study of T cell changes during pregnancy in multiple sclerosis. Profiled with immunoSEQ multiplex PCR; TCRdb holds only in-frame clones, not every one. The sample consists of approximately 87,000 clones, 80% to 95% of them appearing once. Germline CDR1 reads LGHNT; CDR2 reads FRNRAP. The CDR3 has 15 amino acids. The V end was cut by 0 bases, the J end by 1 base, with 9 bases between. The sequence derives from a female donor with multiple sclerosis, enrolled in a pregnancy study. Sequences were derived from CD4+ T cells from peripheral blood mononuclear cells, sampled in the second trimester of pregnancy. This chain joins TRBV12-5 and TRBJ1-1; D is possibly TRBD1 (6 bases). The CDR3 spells CASGLVGGANTEAFF. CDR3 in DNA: TGTGCTAGTGGTTTGGTAGGGGGGGCGAACACTGAAGCTTTCTTT.